The clone carrying this TCR beta chain appeared a single time. This record comes from a study of blood T cell repertoires in COVID-19. In the original analysis: Reference gene primer amplification gave nucleated cell count estimates. The data were produced by immunoSEQ multiplex PCR, yet TCRdb's version contains in-frame clones alone and is incomplete. V and J calls and clone size are copied from that table; D and trimming were computed from the DNA. The data contain approximately 450,000 clones, around 89% of them seen just once; the ten biggest clones take up 4% to 5.5%. Germline CDR1 SNHLY, CDR2 FYNNEI. CDR3 size: 14 residues. V was pared by 6 bases and J by 5 bases, with 9 bases of the junction left unmatched.

This TCR came from a woman under 40 with acute or convalescent COVID-19. The sample taken for sequencing was peripheral blood. V and J are TRBV2 and TRBJ2-5, with TRBD2 matching 7 bases. The CDR3 nucleotides are TGTGCCAGCAGGGCGGGGGTGATCAGTGAGACCCAGTACTTC. This gives the protein CASRAGVISETQYF.